A selection of T cell receptor beta chains follows, all from one sample in a study of blood T cell repertoires in COVID-19. TCRdb's copy holds only in-frame clones and misses some; the assay was immunoSEQ multiplex PCR. Of a few hundred thousand clones in the sample, more than 80% were seen once. Input material: peripheral blood. Every receptor here comes from a woman between 25 and 40 years old with active or convalescent COVID-19. CDR3s include the opening cysteine and the closing phenylalanine or tryptophan. The D gene is left open where the match is weak. Clone size is given for some rows only: seen once, a few or many times, or a class if the clone is expanded.

V	J	D	size	CDR3	DNA
TRBV7-2	TRBJ1-6	TRBD1	.	CASSTMTGGFLALHF	TGTGCCAGCAGCACGATGACAGGGGGCTTCTTGGCCCTCCACTTT
TRBV7-2	TRBJ2-5	TRBD2	.	CASSLGVNGGVQETQYF	TGTGCCAGCAGCTTAGGAGTCAACGGGGGGGTTCAAGAGACCCAGTACTTC
TRBV4-3	TRBJ1-6	.	.	CASSQDLAGNSPLHF	TGCGCCAGCAGCCAAGATCTGGCGGGGAATTCACCCCTCCACTTT
TRBV29-1	TRBJ2-1	TRBD2	once	CSVETSGGTAPFF	TGCAGCGTTGAAACAAGCGGGGGGACCGCGCCGTTCTTC
TRBV11-1	TRBJ1-1	.	.	CASSLEGSTEAFF	TGTGCCAGCAGCTTGGAAGGGAGCACTGAAGCTTTCTTT
TRBV5-1	TRBJ1-1	.	.	CASSLVTGPNTEAFF	TGCGCCAGCAGCTTGGTTACAGGACCAAACACTGAAGCTTTCTTT
TRBV18	TRBJ2-3	TRBD2	.	CASSPRGSGGTDTQYF	TGTGCCAGCTCACCACGGGGTAGCGGGGGCACAGATACGCAGTATTTT
TRBV7-3	TRBJ2-1	TRBD2	.	CASSPLAGVGEQFF	TGTGCCAGCAGCCCACTAGCGGGGGTGGGTGAGCAGTTCTTC
TRBV3-1/TRBV3-2	TRBJ2-3	.	.	CASSQEVGGPSDTQYF	TGTGCCAGCAGCCAAGAGGTGGGGGGGCCATCAGATACGCAGTATTTT
TRBV6-1	TRBJ1-2	.	few	CASSEQGSYYGYTF	TGTGCCAGCAGTGAACAGGGGTCCTACTATGGCTACACCTTC
TRBV2	TRBJ1-2	.	.	CASRVGGQGYGYTF	TGTGCCAGCAGGGTGGGAGGACAAGGCTATGGCTACACCTTC
TRBV19	TRBJ1-2	TRBD1	few	CASSIGTEIYGYTF	TGTGCCAGTAGTATTGGGACAGAAATTTATGGCTACACCTTC
TRBV6-5	TRBJ1-5	TRBD1	.	CASTRGQGKAQPQHF	TGTGCCAGCACCCGGGGACAGGGCAAGGCTCAGCCCCAGCATTTT
TRBV19	TRBJ2-3	TRBD2	.	CASSARLAGSTDTQYF	TGTGCCAGTAGTGCCCGACTAGCGGGGTCCACAGATACGCAGTATTTT
TRBV30	TRBJ1-1	.	once	CAWNGAAEAFF	TGTGCCTGGAATGGGGCCGCTGAAGCTTTCTTT
TRBV5-4	TRBJ2-5	.	.	CASSLAAAETQYF	TGTGCCAGCAGCTTGGCCGCCGCGGAGACCCAGTACTTC
TRBV6-2/TRBV6-3	TRBJ1-1	.	.	CASSYGQVVNTEAFF	TGTGCCAGCAGTTACGGTCAGGTGGTGAACACTGAAGCTTTCTTT